Listed here are 4 T cell receptor beta chains from one sample, sequenced in a study of relationships among human T cell subsets (dated 2010 in TCRdb). Memory T cells were selected as CD45RA-RO+ cells with anti-CD45RO beads from the CD45RA-negative fraction. Libraries were constructed by multiplex PCR. The sequencing machine was a 454 GS FLX. Semiquantitative ARM-PCR was used to amplify the TCR alpha and beta CDR3 regions from mRNA. ARM-PCR used tagged nested gene-specific primers, after which communal superprimers carried out exponential amplification. TCRdb redid the processing of the public reads, applying fastp at Q25 and MiXCR, and retained in-frame beta chains. Under each unique CDR3 protein, matching rows form one entry showing the most common genes and DNA. This sample has roughly 9,200 distinct CDR3 sequences in its table, and around 49% of those were observed once. The leading ten clones occupy approximately 5% of the sample.

The sample taken for sequencing was memory T cells sorted from blood. Explained via the paper, the cell subset or site label denotes: CD45RA-RO+ memory T cells. Receptors originate from a middle-aged man in good health.

The chain links TRBV5-1 to TRBJ2-1, with D perhaps matching TRBD1 (6 bases). CDR3 size: 14 residues. CDR1 is SGHRS and CDR2 is YFSETQ in the germline V gene. The V gene lost 0 bases and the J gene lost 5 bases, with 9 bases spanning the gap. The CDR3 here is CASSLVGDNNEQFF. The CDR3 bases are TGCGCCAGCAGCTTGGTGGGGGACAACAATGAGCAGTTCTTC.

The rearrangement links TRBV5-5 to TRBJ1-1; the D is unclear. V shed 5 bases and J shed 0 bases, with 14 bases lying between them. This CDR3 spans 15 amino acids. The germline V gene has CDR1 SGHKS and CDR2 YYEKEE (reference sequence). The DNA of the CDR3 is TGTGCCAGCAGTCCCTCGGGTTCTATGAACACTGAAGCTTTCTTT. Its protein is CASSPSGSMNTEAFF.

This clonotype was detected only a few times. The chain uses TRBV11-2 and TRBJ2-1, with TRBD2 matching over 8 bases. Unmatched junction bases numbered 3, after V lost 4 bases and J lost 10 bases. The CDR3 covers 12 residues. CDR1 and CDR2 from the germline V gene are SGHAT and FQNNGV. The DNA for the CDR3 is TGTGCCAGCAGCTCCTTAGCGGGAGAGCAGTTCTTC. It encodes CASSSLAGEQFF.

This clonotype was seen more than once but under ten times. The rearrangement joins TRBV27 to TRBJ2-3, with 10 bases matching TRBD1. The CDR3 consists of 15 residues. Germline CDR1 is MNHEY and CDR2 is SMNVEV (reference sequence). With V trimmed by 3 bases and J by 3 bases, 3 bases remained unmatched. CDR3 in DNA: TGTGCCAGCAGTTTGGGACAGGGGCGGACAGATACGCAGTATTTT. It yields the protein CASSLGQGRTDTQYF.